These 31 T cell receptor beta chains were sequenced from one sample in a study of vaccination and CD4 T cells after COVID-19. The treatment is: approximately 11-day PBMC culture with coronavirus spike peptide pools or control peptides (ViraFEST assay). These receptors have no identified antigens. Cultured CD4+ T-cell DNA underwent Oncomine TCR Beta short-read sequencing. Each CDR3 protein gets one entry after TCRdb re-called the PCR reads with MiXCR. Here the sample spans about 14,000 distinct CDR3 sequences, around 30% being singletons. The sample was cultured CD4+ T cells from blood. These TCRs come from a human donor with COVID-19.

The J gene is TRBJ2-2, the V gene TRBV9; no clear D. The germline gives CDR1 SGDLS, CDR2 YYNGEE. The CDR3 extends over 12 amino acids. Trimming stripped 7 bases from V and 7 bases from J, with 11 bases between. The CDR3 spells CASGRLGGELFF. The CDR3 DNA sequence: TGTGCCAGCGGCCGATTAGGCGGGGAGCTGTTTTTT.

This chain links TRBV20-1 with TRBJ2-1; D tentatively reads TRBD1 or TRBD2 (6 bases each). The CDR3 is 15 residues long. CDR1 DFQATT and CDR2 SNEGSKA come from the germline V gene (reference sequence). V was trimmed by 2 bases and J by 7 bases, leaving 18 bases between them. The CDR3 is CSARPGTVRGNEQFF. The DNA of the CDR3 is TGCAGTGCTAGACCCGGGACTGTAAGGGGGAATGAGCAGTTCTTC.

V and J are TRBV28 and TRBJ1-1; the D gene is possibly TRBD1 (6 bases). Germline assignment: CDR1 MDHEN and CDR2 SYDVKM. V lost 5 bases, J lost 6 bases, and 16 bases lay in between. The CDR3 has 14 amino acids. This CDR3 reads CASSTPQGGAEAFF. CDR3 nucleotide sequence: TGTGCCAGCAGTACACCACAGGGAGGCGCTGAAGCTTTCTTT.

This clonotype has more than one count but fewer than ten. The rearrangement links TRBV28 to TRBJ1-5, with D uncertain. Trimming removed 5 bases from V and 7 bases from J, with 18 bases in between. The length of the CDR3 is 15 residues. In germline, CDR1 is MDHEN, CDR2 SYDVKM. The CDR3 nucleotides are TGTGCCAGCAGTCCCAATCGAAGGGCACAACAGCCCCAGCATTTT. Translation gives CASSPNRRAQQPQHF. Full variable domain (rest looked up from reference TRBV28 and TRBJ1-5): DVKVTQSSRYLVKRTGEKVFLECVQDMDHENMFWYRQDPGLGLRLIYFSYDVKMKEKGDIPEGYSVSREKKERFSLILESASTNQTSMYLCASSPNRRAQQPQHFGDGTRLSIL.

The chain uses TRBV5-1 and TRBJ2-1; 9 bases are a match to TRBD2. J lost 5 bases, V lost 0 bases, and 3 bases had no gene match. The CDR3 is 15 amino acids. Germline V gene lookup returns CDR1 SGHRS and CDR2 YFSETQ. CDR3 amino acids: CASSLGGGAHNEQFF. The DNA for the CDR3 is TGCGCCAGCAGCTTGGGCGGGGGGGCCCACAATGAGCAGTTCTTC.

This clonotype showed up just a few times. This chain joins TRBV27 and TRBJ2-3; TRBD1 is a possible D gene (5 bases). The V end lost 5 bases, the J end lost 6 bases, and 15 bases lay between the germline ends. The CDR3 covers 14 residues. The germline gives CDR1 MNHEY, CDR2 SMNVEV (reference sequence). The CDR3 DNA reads TGTGCCAGCAGTAGATACAGGATAGTGGATACGCAGTATTTT. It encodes CASSRYRIVDTQYF.

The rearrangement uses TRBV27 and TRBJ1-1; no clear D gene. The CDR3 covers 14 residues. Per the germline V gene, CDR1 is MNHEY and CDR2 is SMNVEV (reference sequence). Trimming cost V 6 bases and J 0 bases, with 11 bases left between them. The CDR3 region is CASRPRRMNTEAFF. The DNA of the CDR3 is TGTGCCAGCAGACCGCGGCGGATGAACACTGAAGCTTTCTTT.

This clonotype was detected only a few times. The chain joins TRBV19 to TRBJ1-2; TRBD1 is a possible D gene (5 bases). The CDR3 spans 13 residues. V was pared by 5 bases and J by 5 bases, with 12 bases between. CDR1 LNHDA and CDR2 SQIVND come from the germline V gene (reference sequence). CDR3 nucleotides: TGTGCCAGTAGTTATGGGGCGGAGTATGGCTACACCTTC. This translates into CASSYGAEYGYTF.

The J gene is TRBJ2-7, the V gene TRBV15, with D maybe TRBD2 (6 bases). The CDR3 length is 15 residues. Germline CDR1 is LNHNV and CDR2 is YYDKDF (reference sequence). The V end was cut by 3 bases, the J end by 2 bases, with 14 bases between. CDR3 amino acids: CATSRSSDTTYEQYF. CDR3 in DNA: TGTGCCACCAGCAGGTCTAGCGACACCACCTACGAGCAGTACTTC.

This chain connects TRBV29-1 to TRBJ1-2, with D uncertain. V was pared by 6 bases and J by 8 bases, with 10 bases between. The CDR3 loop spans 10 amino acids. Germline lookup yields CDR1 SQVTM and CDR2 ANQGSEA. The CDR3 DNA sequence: TGCAGCGTCGCCGGAAGCGGCTACACCTTC. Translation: CSVAGSGYTF. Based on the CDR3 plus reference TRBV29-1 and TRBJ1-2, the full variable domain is SAVISQKPSRDICQRGTSLTIQCQVDSQVTMMFWYRQQPGQSLTLIATANQGSEATYESGFVIDKFPISRPNLTFSTLTVSNMSPEDSSIYLCSVAGSGYTFGSGTRLTVV.

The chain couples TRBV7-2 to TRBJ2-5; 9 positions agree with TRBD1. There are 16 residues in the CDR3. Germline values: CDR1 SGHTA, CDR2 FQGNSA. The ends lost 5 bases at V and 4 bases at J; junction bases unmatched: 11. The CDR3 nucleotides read TGTGCCAGCAGCGGGCGGACAGGGGTGATAGGAGAGACCCAGTACTTC. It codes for CASSGRTGVIGETQYF.

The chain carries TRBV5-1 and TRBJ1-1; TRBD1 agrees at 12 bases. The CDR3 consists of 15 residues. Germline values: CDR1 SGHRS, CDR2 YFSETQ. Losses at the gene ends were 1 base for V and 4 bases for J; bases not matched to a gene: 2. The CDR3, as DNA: TGCGCCAGCAGCTTGTGGGGACAGGGGGCCACTGAAGCTTTCTTT. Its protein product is CASSLWGQGATEAFF.

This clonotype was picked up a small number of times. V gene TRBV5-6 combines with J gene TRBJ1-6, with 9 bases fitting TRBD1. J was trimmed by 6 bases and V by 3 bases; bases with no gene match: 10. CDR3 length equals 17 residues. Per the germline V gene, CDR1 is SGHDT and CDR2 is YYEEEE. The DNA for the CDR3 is TGTGCCAGCAGCTACCGGGACAGGGAAATTAGTAATTCACCCCTCCACTTT. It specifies CASSYRDREISNSPLHF.

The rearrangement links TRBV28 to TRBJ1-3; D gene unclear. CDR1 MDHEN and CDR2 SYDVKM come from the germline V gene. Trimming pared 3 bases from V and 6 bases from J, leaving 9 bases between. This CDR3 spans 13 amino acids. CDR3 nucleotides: TGTGCCAGCAGTTTGGCCGTTTTAAACACCATATATTTT. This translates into CASSLAVLNTIYF.

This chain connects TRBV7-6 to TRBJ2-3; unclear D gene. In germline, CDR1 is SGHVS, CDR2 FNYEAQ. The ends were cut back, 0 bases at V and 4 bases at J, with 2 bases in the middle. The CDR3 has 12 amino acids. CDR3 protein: CASSLAPDTQYF. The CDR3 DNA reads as TGTGCCAGCAGCTTAGCGCCAGATACGCAGTATTTT.

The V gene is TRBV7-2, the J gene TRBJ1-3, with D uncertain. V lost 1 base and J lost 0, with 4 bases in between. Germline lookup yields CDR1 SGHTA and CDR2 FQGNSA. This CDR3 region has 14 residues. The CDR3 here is CASSLGGSGNTIYF. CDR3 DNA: TGTGCCAGCAGCTTAGGGGGCTCTGGAAACACCATATATTTT.

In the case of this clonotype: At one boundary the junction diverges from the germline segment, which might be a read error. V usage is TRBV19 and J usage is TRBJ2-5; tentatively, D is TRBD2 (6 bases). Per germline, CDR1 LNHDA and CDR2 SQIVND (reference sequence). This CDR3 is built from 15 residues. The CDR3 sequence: CASRIGAGLGETQYF. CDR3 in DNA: TGTGCCAGTAGGATAGGGGCGGGGTTGGGAGAGACCCAGTACTTC.

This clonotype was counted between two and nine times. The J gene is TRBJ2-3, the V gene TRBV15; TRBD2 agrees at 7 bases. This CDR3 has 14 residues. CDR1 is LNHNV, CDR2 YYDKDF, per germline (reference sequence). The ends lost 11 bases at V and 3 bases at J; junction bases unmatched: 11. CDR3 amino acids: CAARLGRGTDTQYF. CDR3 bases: TGTGCCGCCCGACTTGGGCGGGGGACAGATACGCAGTATTTT.

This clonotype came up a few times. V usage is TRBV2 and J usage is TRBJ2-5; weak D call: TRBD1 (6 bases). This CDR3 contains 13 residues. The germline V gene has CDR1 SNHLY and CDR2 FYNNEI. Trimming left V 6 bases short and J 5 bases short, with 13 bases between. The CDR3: CASRRGTSETQYF. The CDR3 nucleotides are TGTGCCAGCAGGAGGGGGACAAGCGAGACCCAGTACTTC. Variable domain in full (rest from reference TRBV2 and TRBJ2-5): EPEVTQTPSHQVTQMGQEVILRCVPISNHLYFYWYRQILGQKVEFLVSFYNNEISEKSEIFDDQFSVERPDGSNFTLKIRSTKLEDSAMYFCASRRGTSETQYFGPGTRLLVL.

In DNA form, the CDR3 reads TGCGCCAGCAGCCCTGGACAGGGCCATGCAACTAATGAAAAACTGTTTTTT. The encoded protein is CASSPGQGHATNEKLFF. The gene calls are TRBV5-1 and TRBJ1-4; 8 positions match TRBD1. With V trimmed by 4 bases and J by 0 bases, 8 bases remained unmatched. Germline CDR1 and CDR2: SGHRS and YFSETQ. The CDR3 has 17 residues. The full variable domain, rest sourced from reference TRBV5-1 and TRBJ1-4, is KAGVTQTPRYLIKTRGQQVTLSCSPISGHRSVSWYQQTPGQGLQFLFEYFSETQRNKGNFPGRFSGRQFSNSRSEMNVSTLELGDSALYLCASSPGQGHATNEKLFFGSGTQLSVL.

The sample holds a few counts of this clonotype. The DNA for the CDR3 is TGTGCCAGCAGCAACCGGGGAGGGACCCAGTACTTC. It translates to CASSNRGGTQYF. This chain links TRBV12-3 or TRBV12-4 with TRBJ2-5; weak D call: TRBD2 (6 bases). The germline V and J ends were trimmed by 6 bases and 7 bases, with 12 bases remaining between them. This CDR3 comprises 12 residues.

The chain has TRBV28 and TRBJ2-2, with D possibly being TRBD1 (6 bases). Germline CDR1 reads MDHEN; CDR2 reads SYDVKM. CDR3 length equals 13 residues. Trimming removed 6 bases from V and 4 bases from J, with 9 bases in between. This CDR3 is CASRKGGTGELFF. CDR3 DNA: TGTGCCAGCAGGAAAGGGGGCACCGGGGAGCTGTTTTTT.

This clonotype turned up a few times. The CDR3 sequence is CASSSRAGEETQYF. The CDR3 DNA reads as TGTGCCAGCAGCTCGAGGGCAGGGGAAGAGACCCAGTACTTC. The gene calls are TRBV7-9 and TRBJ2-5; TRBD1 might be the D (6 bases). V gave up 4 bases and J gave up 3 bases, with 12 bases separating them. The germline CDR1 and CDR2 sequences are SEHNR and FQNEAQ (reference sequence). The CDR3 has 14 residues. The whole variable domain, remainder taken from reference TRBV7-9 and TRBJ2-5, is DTGVSQNPRHKITKRGQNVTFRCDPISEHNRLYWYRQTLGQGPEFLTYFQNEAQLEKSRLLSDRFSAERPKGSFSTLEIQRTEQGDSAMYLCASSSRAGEETQYFGPGTRLLVL.

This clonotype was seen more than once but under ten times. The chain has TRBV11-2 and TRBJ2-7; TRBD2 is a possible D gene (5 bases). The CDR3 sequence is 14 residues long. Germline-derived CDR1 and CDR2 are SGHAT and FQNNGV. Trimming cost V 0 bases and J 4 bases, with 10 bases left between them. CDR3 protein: CASSLDPGIYEQYF. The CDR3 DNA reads TGTGCCAGCAGCTTAGATCCGGGGATTTACGAGCAGTACTTC. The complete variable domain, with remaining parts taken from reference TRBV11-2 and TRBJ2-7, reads EAGVAQSPRYKIIEKRQSVAFWCNPISGHATLYWYQQILGQGPKLLIQFQNNGVVDDSQLPKDRFSAERLKGVDSTLKIQPAKLEDSAVYLCASSLDPGIYEQYFGPGTRLTVT.

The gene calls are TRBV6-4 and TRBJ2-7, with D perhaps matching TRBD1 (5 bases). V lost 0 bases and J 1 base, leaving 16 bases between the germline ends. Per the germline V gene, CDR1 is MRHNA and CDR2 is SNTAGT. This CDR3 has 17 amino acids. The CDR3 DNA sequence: TGTGCCAGCAGTGACTCGCGAGCAGGGATACATTCCTACGAGCAGTACTTC. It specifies CASSDSRAGIHSYEQYF.

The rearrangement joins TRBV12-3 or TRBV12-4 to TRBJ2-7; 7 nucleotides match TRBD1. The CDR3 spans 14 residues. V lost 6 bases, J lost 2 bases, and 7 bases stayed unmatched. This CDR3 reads CASRQDRATYEQYF. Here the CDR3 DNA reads TGTGCCAGCAGACAAGACAGGGCAACCTACGAGCAGTACTTC.

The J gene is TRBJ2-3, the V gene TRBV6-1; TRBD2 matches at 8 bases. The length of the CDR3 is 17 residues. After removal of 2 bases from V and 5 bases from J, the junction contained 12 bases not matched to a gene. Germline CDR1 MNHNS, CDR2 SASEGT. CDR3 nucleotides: TGTGCCAGCAGTGAATGGGTAGGGCGGGGGGAACGAGATACGCAGTATTTT. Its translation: CASSEWVGRGERDTQYF.

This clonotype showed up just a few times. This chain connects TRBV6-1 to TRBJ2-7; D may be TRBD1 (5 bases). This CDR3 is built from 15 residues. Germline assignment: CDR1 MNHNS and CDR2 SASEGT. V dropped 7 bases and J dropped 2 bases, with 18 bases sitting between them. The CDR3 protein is CASTLGPQAAYEQYF. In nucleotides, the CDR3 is TGTGCCAGCACCCTGGGGCCCCAGGCCGCCTACGAGCAGTACTTC.

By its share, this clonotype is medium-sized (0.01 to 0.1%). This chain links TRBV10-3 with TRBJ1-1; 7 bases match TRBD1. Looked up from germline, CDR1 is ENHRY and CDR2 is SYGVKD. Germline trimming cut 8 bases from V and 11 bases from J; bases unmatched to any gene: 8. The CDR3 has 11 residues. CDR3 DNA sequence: TGTGCCATCGGAGGGGGCGGTGAGGCTTTCTTT. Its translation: CAIGGGGEAFF.

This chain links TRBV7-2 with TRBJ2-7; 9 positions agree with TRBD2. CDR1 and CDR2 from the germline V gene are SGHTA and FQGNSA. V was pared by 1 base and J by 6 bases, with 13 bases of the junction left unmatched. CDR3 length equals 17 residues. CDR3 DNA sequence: TGTGCCAGCAGCTTAGGAGGCAGCGGGGGGACCAGGGGCGAGCAGTACTTC. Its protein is CASSLGGSGGTRGEQYF. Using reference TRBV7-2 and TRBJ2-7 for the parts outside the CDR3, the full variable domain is GAGVSQSPSNKVTEKGKDVELRCDPISGHTALYWYRQSLGQGLEFLIYFQGNSAPDKSGLPSDRFSAERTGGSVSTLTIQRTQQEDSAVYLCASSLGGSGGTRGEQYFGPGTRLTVT.

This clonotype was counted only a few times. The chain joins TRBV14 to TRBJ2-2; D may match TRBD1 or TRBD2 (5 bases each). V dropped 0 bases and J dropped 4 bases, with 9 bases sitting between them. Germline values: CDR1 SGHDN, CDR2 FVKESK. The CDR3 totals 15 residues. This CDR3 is CASSQDSGTTGELFF. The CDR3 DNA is TGTGCCAGCAGCCAAGATTCTGGGACCACCGGGGAGCTGTTTTTT.